This section outlines one T cell receptor beta chain sequence together with its context. Produced via immunoSEQ multiplex PCR; TCRdb's table is partial and in-frame only. The table includes 200,000 to 250,000 clones, 70% to 90% detected once. This specimen comes from a study of blood T cell repertoires in COVID-19. Participants spanned ages about 18 to 100 years and resided in around 25 US areas. This CDR3 has 14 amino acids. J was trimmed by 12 bases and V by 6 bases; bases with no gene match: 9. In germline, CDR1 is ENHRY, CDR2 SYGVKD. The J gene is TRBJ2-2, the V gene TRBV10-3, with 11 positions matching TRBD2. The receptor comes from a man between 45 and 60 years old who had been exposed to COVID-19. Specimen: PBMCs or T cells enriched from blood (not recorded which). The CDR3 loop reads CAISPTSGMRKLFF. CDR3 sequence (DNA): TGTGCCATCAGCCCGACTAGCGGGATGAGGAAGCTGTTTTTT.